These 18 T cell receptor beta chains originate from one sample sequenced in a study of T cell changes during pregnancy in multiple sclerosis. The repertoire was sequenced with immunoSEQ multiplex PCR; TCRdb's copy has only in-frame clones and lacks some. The sample has around 88,000 clones, approximately 90% seen once. This material consisted of peripheral blood, taken in the first trimester of pregnancy. These receptors originate from a female donor with multiple sclerosis, enrolled in a pregnancy study.

CDR3 nucleotide sequence: TGTGCCACCAGCAGAGGACAAGCGAACACCGGGGAGCTGTTTTTT. This encodes CATSRGQANTGELFF. The chain uses TRBV15 and TRBJ2-2; no reliable D call. Germline lookup yields CDR1 LNHNV and CDR2 YYDKDF (reference sequence). V was clipped by 1 base and J by 0 bases, with 6 bases between them. The CDR3 sequence is 15 residues long.

The V and J genes are TRBV5-8 and TRBJ2-5; TRBD1 matches at 10 bases. J gave up 4 bases and V 0 bases, and 12 bases lay outside the gene matches. CDR1 is SGHTS, CDR2 YDEGEE, per germline. This CDR3 contains 18 residues. CDR3 in DNA: TGTGCCAGCAGCTTGGAGGGGCCGGGGACAGGGGTCGGAGAGACCCAGTACTTC. Residues: CASSLEGPGTGVGETQYF.

The chain carries TRBV18 and TRBJ2-7; 11 nucleotides agree with TRBD2. Germline V gives CDR1 KGHSH, CDR2 LQKENI. V shed 2 bases, J shed 1 base, and the junction held 10 bases outside the gene matches. The CDR3 length is 18 residues. In DNA, the CDR3 is TGTGCCAGCTCACCAGCTAGCGGGGGGACCTATTCATCCTACGAGCAGTACTTC. Protein: CASSPASGGTYSSYEQYF. Complete variable domain (other parts from reference TRBV18 and TRBJ2-7): NAGVMQNPRHLVRRRGQEARLRCSPMKGHSHVYWYRQLPEEGLKFMVYLQKENIIDESGMPKERFSAEFPKEGPSILRIQQVVRGDSAAYFCASSPASGGTYSSYEQYFGPGTRLTVT.

The chain is built from TRBV10-3 and TRBJ1-4; 11 bases fit TRBD1. From germline, CDR1 is ENHRY and CDR2 SYGVKD. The CDR3 consists of 15 residues. V shed 3 bases, J shed 8 bases, and the junction held 5 bases outside the gene matches. CDR3 DNA: TGTGCCATCAGTGACTTGGGACAGGGGGAAGAAAAACTGTTTTTT. As protein: CAISDLGQGEEKLFF.

This sequence joins TRBV7-2 and TRBJ1-2; maybe TRBD1 (6 bases). This CDR3 region has 15 residues. V was pared by 3 bases and J by 3 bases, with 14 bases between. Per germline, CDR1 SGHTA and CDR2 FQGNSA. This CDR3 is CASSFNRAEDYGYTF. The CDR3 DNA reads TGTGCCAGCAGCTTTAACAGGGCTGAGGACTATGGCTACACCTTC. Filled out from reference TRBV7-2 and TRBJ1-2, the complete variable domain reads GAGVSQSPSNKVTEKGKDVELRCDPISGHTALYWYRQSLGQGLEFLIYFQGNSAPDKSGLPSDRFSAERTGGSVSTLTIQRTQQEDSAVYLCASSFNRAEDYGYTFGSGTRLTVV.

This clone was detected ten times or more. The chain couples TRBV5-1 to TRBJ1-1, with TRBD1 matching over 7 bases. CDR3 size: 14 residues. Germline CDR1 reads SGHRS; CDR2 reads YFSETQ. Trimming cost V 4 bases and J 5 bases; bases outside gene matches: 8. DNA for the CDR3: TGCGCCAGCAGCCAAGGACAGGAGCAGACTGAAGCTTTCTTT. Its protein is CASSQGQEQTEAFF.

This sequence joins TRBV19 and TRBJ1-5; possibly TRBD1 for D (5 bases). The CDR3 is 13 residues long. The V end was cut by 5 bases, the J end by 4 bases, with 9 bases between. Germline lookup yields CDR1 LNHDA and CDR2 SQIVND (reference sequence). As DNA, the CDR3 is TGTGCCAGTAGTCCACAGGATAATCAGCCCCAGCATTTT. Protein sequence: CASSPQDNQPQHF.

The chain links TRBV7-2 to TRBJ2-7, with 8 positions matching TRBD1. There are 13 residues in the CDR3. V dropped 5 bases and J dropped 4; count of bases not matched to a gene: 4. Germline V gene sequence: CDR1 SGHTA, CDR2 FQGNSA. This CDR3 reads CASSDRGWYEQYF. The DNA for the CDR3 is TGTGCCAGCAGCGACAGGGGTTGGTACGAGCAGTACTTC.

The chain combines TRBV6-6 with TRBJ1-3; 8 bases align to TRBD1. J lost 4 bases, V lost 2 bases, and 7 bases had no gene match. This CDR3 comprises 16 residues. CDR1 MNHNY and CDR2 SVGAGI come from the germline V gene (reference sequence). The CDR3 DNA sequence: TGTGCCAGCAGTTACCTAGGACAGGGAGGAGGAAACACCATATATTTT. Amino acids: CASSYLGQGGGNTIYF.

This clone has a single count. A read error may produce the germline difference seen at one junction end. The chain couples TRBV7-9 to TRBJ2-1, with D uncertain. Germline lookup yields CDR1 SEHNR and CDR2 FQNEAQ (reference sequence). CDR3 length: 11 residues. The CDR3 bases are TGTGCCAGCAGCTCCGACAATGAGCAGTTCTTC. Translation gives CASSSDNEQFF.

The CDR3 is CASSSTRDRGQLYGYTF. The CDR3 DNA reads as TGTGCCAGCAGCTCTACCCGGGACAGGGGACAACTCTATGGCTACACCTTC. The rearrangement joins TRBV5-6 to TRBJ1-2, with 10 bases that match TRBD1. V was pared by 3 bases and J by 4 bases, with 12 bases of the junction left unmatched. CDR1 is SGHDT, CDR2 YYEEEE, per germline. CDR3 length equals 17 residues.

The chain uses TRBV7-8 and TRBJ2-1; 9 bases match TRBD2. Germline V gene lookup returns CDR1 SGHVS and CDR2 FQNEAQ. The CDR3 is 16 amino acids. Trimming took 1 base from V and 6 from J; bases not matched to a gene: 7. The CDR3 bases are TGTGCCAGCAGCTTAGGTGCTAGCGGGGTACGCAATGAGCAGTTCTTC. Its translation is CASSLGASGVRNEQFF. Full variable domain (remainder filled in from reference TRBV7-8 and TRBJ2-1): GAGVSQSPRYKVAKRGQDVALRCDPISGHVSLFWYQQALGQGPEFLTYFQNEAQLDKSGLPSDRFFAERPEGSVSTLKIQRTQQEDSAVYLCASSLGASGVRNEQFFGPGTRLTVL.

V usage is TRBV20-1 and J usage is TRBJ2-1, with D maybe TRBD2 (5 bases). The CDR3 contains 11 residues. Germline V gene sequence: CDR1 DFQATT, CDR2 SNEGSKA (reference sequence). V was trimmed by 6 bases and J by 9 bases, leaving 12 bases between them. CDR3 nucleotide sequence: TGCAGTGCCCTAGCTTTATTTGAGCAGTTCTTC. It translates to CSALALFEQFF.

The rearrangement uses TRBV5-1 and TRBJ1-3, with a possible D match to TRBD1 (5 bases). Trimming took off 3 bases at V and 0 bases at J, with 10 bases between the two ends. This CDR3 spans 15 amino acids. Germline CDR1 SGHRS, CDR2 YFSETQ. The CDR3 coding sequence is TGCGCCAGCAGCTCCCAGGGCGGCTCTGGAAACACCATATATTTT. It is translated as CASSSQGGSGNTIYF.

The V gene is TRBV7-9, the J gene TRBJ1-2; 7 bases agree with TRBD1. Trimming took 5 bases from V and 4 from J; bases not matched to a gene: 16. Looked up from germline, CDR1 is SEHNR and CDR2 is FQNEAQ (reference sequence). This CDR3 is built from 17 residues. CDR3 in amino acids: CASSPPTGRGRGYGYTF. CDR3 nucleotide sequence: TGTGCCAGCAGCCCTCCTACGGGCAGGGGGAGAGGCTATGGCTACACCTTC.

V usage is TRBV30 and J usage is TRBJ2-1, with 8 bases fitting TRBD2. Looked up from germline, CDR1 is GTSNPN and CDR2 is SVGIG (reference sequence). After removal of 0 bases from V and 2 bases from J, the junction contained 12 bases not matched to a gene. CDR3 length: 18 residues. The CDR3, as DNA: TGTGCCTGGAGTGTTTTCCGGGGGGGCCCCAAAACCTACAATGAGCAGTTCTTC. It yields the protein CAWSVFRGGPKTYNEQFF.

This clone was detected only a few times. This CDR3 reads CASSQRTGHTEAFF. Written as DNA, the CDR3 is TGTGCCAGCAGCCAACGGACAGGGCACACTGAAGCTTTCTTT. The V and J genes are TRBV16 and TRBJ1-1; 8 bases line up with TRBD1. This CDR3 comprises 14 residues. The junction had 2 bases not matched to a gene; V was cut back by 2 bases and J by 3 bases. Germline values: CDR1 KGHSY, CDR2 FQNENV.

This CDR3 is CASSLAPNNQPQHF. CDR3 coding DNA: TGCGCCAGCAGCTTGGCCCCAAACAATCAGCCCCAGCATTTT. V gene TRBV5-1 combines with J gene TRBJ1-5; D is unresolved. Germline V gene lookup returns CDR1 SGHRS and CDR2 YFSETQ. The CDR3 has 14 residues. V lost 0 bases to trimming and J lost 3 bases, with 7 bases between them.